This TCR beta chain was sequenced for a study of blood T cell repertoires in COVID-19. The overall study: The origin of the acute and convalescent COVID-19 samples was the United States, Italy and Spain. From T cells, B-cell-depleted T cells, or PBMCs came the material, which was cDNA or gDNA.

This clone showed up many times. Original methodology: Scientists estimated how many nucleated cells there were by amplifying reference gene primers. The repertoire was sequenced with immunoSEQ multiplex PCR; TCRdb's copy has only in-frame clones and lacks some. Clone size and V and J calls were adopted from that table, with D and trimming inferred from the DNA. This sample carries around 150,000 clones, about three quarters of them seen once, and the ten largest clones take roughly 15%. The CDR3 extends over 15 amino acids. CDR1 is SGHVS and CDR2 is FQNEAQ in the germline V gene. Trimming pared 4 bases from V and 8 bases from J, leaving 19 bases between.

The V call is TRBV7-8, the J call TRBJ2-3; maybe TRBD2 (6 bases). The sequence was obtained from a man in his fifties or sixties with acute or convalescent COVID-19. Sequencing used peripheral blood. This CDR3 reads CASSSTGGAGGTQYF. Here the CDR3 DNA reads TGTGCCAGCAGCTCCACTGGGGGAGCGGGTGGTACGCAGTATTTT.